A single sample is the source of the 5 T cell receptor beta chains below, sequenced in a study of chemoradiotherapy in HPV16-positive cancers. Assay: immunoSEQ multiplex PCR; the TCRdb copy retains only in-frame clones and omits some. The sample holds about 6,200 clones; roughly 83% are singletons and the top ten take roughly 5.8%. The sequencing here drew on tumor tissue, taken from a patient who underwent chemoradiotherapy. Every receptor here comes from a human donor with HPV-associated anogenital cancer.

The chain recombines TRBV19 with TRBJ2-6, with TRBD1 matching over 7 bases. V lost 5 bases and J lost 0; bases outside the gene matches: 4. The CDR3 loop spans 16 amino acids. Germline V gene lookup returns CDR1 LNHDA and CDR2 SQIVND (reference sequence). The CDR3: CASSEAGGSGANVLTF. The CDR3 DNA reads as TGTGCCAGTAGTGAAGCAGGGGGCTCTGGGGCCAACGTCCTGACTTTC. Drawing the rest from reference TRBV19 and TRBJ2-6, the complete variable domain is DGGITQSPKYLFRKEGQNVTLSCEQNLNHDAMYWYRQDPGQGLRLIYYSQIVNDFQKGDIAEGYSVSREKKESFPLTVTSAQKNPTAFYLCASSEAGGSGANVLTFGAGSRLTVL.

The CDR3 reads CASRENPPRPNQPQHF. As DNA, the CDR3 is TGTGCCAGTAGGGAAAACCCCCCGCGACCAAATCAGCCCCAGCATTTT. The chain couples TRBV19 to TRBJ1-5; unclear D gene. The CDR3 covers 16 residues. V was clipped by 6 bases and J by 4 bases, with 19 bases between them. Germline V gene lookup returns CDR1 LNHDA and CDR2 SQIVND (reference sequence). The full variable domain, its missing parts supplied by reference TRBV19 and TRBJ1-5, is DGGITQSPKYLFRKEGQNVTLSCEQNLNHDAMYWYRQDPGQGLRLIYYSQIVNDFQKGDIAEGYSVSREKKESFPLTVTSAQKNPTAFYLCASRENPPRPNQPQHFGDGTRLSIL.

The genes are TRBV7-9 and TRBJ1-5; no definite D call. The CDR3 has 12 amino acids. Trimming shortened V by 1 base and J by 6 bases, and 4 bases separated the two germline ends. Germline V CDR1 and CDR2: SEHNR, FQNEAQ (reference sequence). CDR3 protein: CASSLGGQPQHF. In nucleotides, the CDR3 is TGTGCCAGCAGCTTAGGAGGTCAGCCCCAGCATTTT.

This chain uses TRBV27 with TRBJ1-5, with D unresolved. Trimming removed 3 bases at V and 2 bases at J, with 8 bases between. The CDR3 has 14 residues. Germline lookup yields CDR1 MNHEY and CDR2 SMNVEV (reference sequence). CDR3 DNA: TGTGCCAGCAGTTTTTTAGGCGGCAATCAGCCCCAGCATTTT. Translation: CASSFLGGNQPQHF.

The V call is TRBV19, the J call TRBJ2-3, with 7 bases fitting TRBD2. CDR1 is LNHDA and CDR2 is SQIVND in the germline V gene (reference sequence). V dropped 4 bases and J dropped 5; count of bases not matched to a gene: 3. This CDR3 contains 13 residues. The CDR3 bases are TGTGCCAGTAGTAGCGGGAGAATAGATACGCAGTATTTT. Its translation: CASSSGRIDTQYF.